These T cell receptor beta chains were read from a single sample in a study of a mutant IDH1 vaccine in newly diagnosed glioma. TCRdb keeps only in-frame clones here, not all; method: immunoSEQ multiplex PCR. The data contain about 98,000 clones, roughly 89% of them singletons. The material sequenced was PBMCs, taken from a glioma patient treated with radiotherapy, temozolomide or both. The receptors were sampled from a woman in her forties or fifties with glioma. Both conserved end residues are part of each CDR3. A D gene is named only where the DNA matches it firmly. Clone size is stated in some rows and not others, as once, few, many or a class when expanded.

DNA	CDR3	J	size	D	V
TGCAGCGGGGGACAGAGCTACGAGCAGTACTTC	CSGGQSYEQYF	TRBJ2-7	-	TRBD1	TRBV29-1
TGCAGCGTCGACAGGGCCTCGGAGACCCAGTACTTC	CSVDRASETQYF	TRBJ2-5	-	TRBD1	TRBV29-1
TGTGCCAGCAGTTACTCGACCTTGGGCGCAGGAGATACGCAGTATTTT	CASSYSTLGAGDTQYF	TRBJ2-3	-	-	TRBV6-5
TGTGCCACTAGGGATGCGGGCACTCCCTACGAGCAGTACTTC	CATRDAGTPYEQYF	TRBJ2-7	-	-	TRBV15
TGTGCCAGCAGTTACCACAAGGACAATGAGCAGTTCTTC	CASSYHKDNEQFF	TRBJ2-1	-	-	TRBV6-6
TGTGCCTGGAGTGACTGGCGCGAGCAGTACTTC	CAWSDWREQYF	TRBJ2-7	-	-	TRBV30
TGCGCCAGCAGCTTCGTGATTGACACTGAAGCTTTCTTT	CASSFVIDTEAFF	TRBJ1-1	-	-	TRBV5-1
TGTGCCAGCAGCGGGAGAAGGACTATCCAAGAGACCCAGTACTTC	CASSGRRTIQETQYF	TRBJ2-5	few	-	TRBV11-2
TGTGCCATCAGTGGAAGTAGCGGAACGCAGTATTTT	CAISGSSGTQYF	TRBJ2-3	once	-	TRBV10-3
TGTGCCAGCAGTTTATATTACGAGCAGTACTTC	CASSLYYEQYF	TRBJ2-7	-	-	TRBV28
TGTGCCAGCAGCTTAGCCGAGAACACTGAAGCTTTCTTT	CASSLAENTEAFF	TRBJ1-1	-	-	TRBV7-3
TGTGCCAGCAGTGATCGGCAGCTCAATCAGCCCCAGCATTTT	CASSDRQLNQPQHF	TRBJ1-5	-	-	TRBV2
TGTGCCAGCGTCAATGGACAGGGGGCGCAAGGCTACACCTTC	CASVNGQGAQGYTF	TRBJ1-2	-	TRBD1	TRBV6-5
TGTGCCAGCAGTACCCGCCTCCGGGACAGGGATTACGAGCAGTACTTC	CASSTRLRDRDYEQYF	TRBJ2-7	-	TRBD1	TRBV28
TGTGCCAGCAGCTTACTGGGAAGAGCGGGAGACAATGAGCAGTTCTTC	CASSLLGRAGDNEQFF	TRBJ2-1	-	TRBD2	TRBV7-3
TGTGCCAGCAGTCCGACTTGGAACACTGAAGCTTTCTTT	CASSPTWNTEAFF	TRBJ1-1	-	-	TRBV28
TGTGCCAGCACCTGGCGACAGGGCAATCAGCCCCAGCATTTT	CASTWRQGNQPQHF	TRBJ1-5	-	-	TRBV2
TGTGCCAGCAGCGCCCCCGTACGAGAGGGACCCTACAATGAGCAGTTCTTC	CASSAPVREGPYNEQFF	TRBJ2-1	-	-	TRBV13
TGTGCCAGCAGCTTGCCCCCCGGAGTTGGTTCACCCCTCCACTTT	CASSLPPGVGSPLHF	TRBJ1-6	-	-	TRBV5-7
TGTGCCAGCAGTGAGGACAGTAACTACAATGAGCAGTTCTTC	CASSEDSNYNEQFF	TRBJ2-1	-	-	TRBV2
TGTGCCAGCAGCTTGGGAGGGGGGACCTACGAGCAGTACTTC	CASSLGGGTYEQYF	TRBJ2-7	-	-	TRBV5-4
TGTGCCAGCTCACCACCCAGGAGCAATTCACCCCTCCACTTT	CASSPPRSNSPLHF	TRBJ1-6	-	-	TRBV18
TGTGCCAGCAGTTTCATGGATTTCTACACCTTC	CASSFMDFYTF	TRBJ1-2	-	-	TRBV28
TGTGCCAGTAGTGCGACTAGCAGAGTTCCAGAGACCCAGTACTTC	CASSATSRVPETQYF	TRBJ2-5	-	TRBD2	TRBV19
TGTGCCAGCAGCTTAGCGCCGGGGTTTGACACCGGGGAGCTGTTTTTT	CASSLAPGFDTGELFF	TRBJ2-2	-	-	TRBV7-6
TGTGCCAGCAGTTTAAGGGGGAATATGTACGAGCAGTACTTC	CASSLRGNMYEQYF	TRBJ2-7	-	-	TRBV27
TGTGCCAGCAGCTTAAGGGGGACAGGGAGGAACCAAGAGACCCAGTACTTC	CASSLRGTGRNQETQYF	TRBJ2-5	-	TRBD1	TRBV7-3
TGTGCCAGCAGCCCCGGGGCGGGAGGAGTCAGTAATACGCAGTATTTT	CASSPGAGGVSNTQYF	TRBJ2-3	-	TRBD2	TRBV5-8
TGTGCCAGCAGCTTGCCTCGCACTGAAGCTTTCTTT	CASSLPRTEAFF	TRBJ1-1	-	-	TRBV5-6
TGTGCCAGCAGCTTAGGTACGACTAGCGGGAACCAAGAGACCCAGTACTTC	CASSLGTTSGNQETQYF	TRBJ2-5	-	TRBD2	TRBV7-9
TGTGCCAGCAGTGAAAGCCTCTACGCGGGGCTAACTTACAATGAGCAGTTCTTC	CASSESLYAGLTYNEQFF	TRBJ2-1	-	-	TRBV6-1
TGCGCCAGCAGCTTGGTAGCAGGGGGCGACGGCTACACCTTC	CASSLVAGGDGYTF	TRBJ1-2	once	TRBD1	TRBV5-1
TGTGCCAGCAGCCCCGGGACGGGGCGAACGAGCACAGATACGCAGTATTTT	CASSPGTGRTSTDTQYF	TRBJ2-3	-	-	TRBV7-9
TGCGCCAGCAGTTTCATCCAGGGGGCCTTTGGCTACACCTTC	CASSFIQGAFGYTF	TRBJ1-2	-	TRBD1	TRBV28
TGTGCCAGCAGCGTAGTTGGTACCCCAGATGGCTACACCTTC	CASSVVGTPDGYTF	TRBJ1-2	-	-	TRBV9
TGTGCCAGCAGATCCGGGAGCGGGACCCAGTACTTC	CASRSGSGTQYF	TRBJ2-5	-	-	TRBV6-1
TGTGCCAGCAGCTCAAATGAAGGAAACACCATATATTTT	CASSSNEGNTIYF	TRBJ1-3	-	-	TRBV7-9
TGTGCCACCAGCAGTCGTACCGGGGGGCTTGGAAACATTCAGTACTTC	CATSSRTGGLGNIQYF	TRBJ2-4	-	-	TRBV15
TGTGCCATCAGTGAGCGGACCTACGAGCAGTACTTC	CAISERTYEQYF	TRBJ2-7	-	-	TRBV10-3
TGTGCCAGCAGCCGCCGACAGGCGATTAGCAATCAGCCCCAGCATTTT	CASSRRQAISNQPQHF	TRBJ1-5	-	-	TRBV5-8
TGCGCCAGCAGCCTGTCGACAGGGGCCTTCTTGAACGAGCAGTACTTC	CASSLSTGAFLNEQYF	TRBJ2-7	-	TRBD1	TRBV4-1
TGCGCCAGCAGCTTGACTAGCGGGAGGGGCGAGCAGTACTTC	CASSLTSGRGEQYF	TRBJ2-7	-	TRBD2	TRBV5-1